The clone carrying this T cell receptor beta chain was picked up one time. Trimming removed 0 bases from V and 6 bases from J, with 18 bases in between. The germline V gene encodes CDR1 ENHRY and CDR2 SYGVKD. The CDR3 length is 17 residues. This sample is part of a study of shared clonotypes between healthy human individuals. The data were produced by immunoSEQ multiplex PCR, yet TCRdb's version contains in-frame clones alone and is incomplete. The table includes hundreds of thousands of clones, 95% to 98% detected once. CD8 cells classed as naive were CD45RO-negative and positively selected for CCR7, excluding terminally differentiated effector memory CD45RA+ cells.

The TCR sequence derives from a young man in good health. J is TRBJ1-5 and V is TRBV10-3; TRBD1 might be the D (6 bases). The material sequenced was naive CD8+ T cells sorted from blood. The CDR3 nucleotides are TGTGCCATCAGTGAGTCGATGGGTTCGGGGGCAGGTCAGCCCCAGCATTTT. This sequence encodes CAISESMGSGAGQPQHF.